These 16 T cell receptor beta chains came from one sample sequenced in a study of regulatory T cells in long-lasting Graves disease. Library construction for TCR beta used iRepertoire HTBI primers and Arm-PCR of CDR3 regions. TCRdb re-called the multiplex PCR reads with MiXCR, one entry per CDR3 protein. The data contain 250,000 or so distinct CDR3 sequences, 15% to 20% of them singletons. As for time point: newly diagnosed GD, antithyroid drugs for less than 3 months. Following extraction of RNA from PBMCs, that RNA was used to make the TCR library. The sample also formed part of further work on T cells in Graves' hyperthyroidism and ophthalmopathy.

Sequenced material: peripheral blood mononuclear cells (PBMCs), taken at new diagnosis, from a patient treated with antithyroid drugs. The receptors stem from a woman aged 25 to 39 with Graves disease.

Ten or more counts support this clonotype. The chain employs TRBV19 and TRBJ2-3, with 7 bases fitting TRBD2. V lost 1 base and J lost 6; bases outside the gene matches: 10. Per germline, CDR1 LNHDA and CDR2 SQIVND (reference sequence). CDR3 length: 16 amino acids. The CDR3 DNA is TGTGCCAGTAGTATAGGGGGGAGGGTCGTTACGGATACGCAGTATTTT. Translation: CASSIGGRVVTDTQYF.

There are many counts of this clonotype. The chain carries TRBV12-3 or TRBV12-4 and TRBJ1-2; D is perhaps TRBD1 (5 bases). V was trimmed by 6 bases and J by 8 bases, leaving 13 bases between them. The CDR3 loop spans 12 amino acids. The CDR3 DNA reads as TGTGCCAGCAGCGAACCAGGGAGCGGCTACACCTTC. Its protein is CASSEPGSGYTF.

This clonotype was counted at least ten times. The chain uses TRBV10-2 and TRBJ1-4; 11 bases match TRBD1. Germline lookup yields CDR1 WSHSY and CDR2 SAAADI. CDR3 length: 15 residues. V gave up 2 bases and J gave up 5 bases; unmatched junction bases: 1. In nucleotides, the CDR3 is TGCGCCAGCAGTGAGCGGACAGGGGGCAATGAAAAACTGTTTTTT. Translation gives CASSERTGGNEKLFF.

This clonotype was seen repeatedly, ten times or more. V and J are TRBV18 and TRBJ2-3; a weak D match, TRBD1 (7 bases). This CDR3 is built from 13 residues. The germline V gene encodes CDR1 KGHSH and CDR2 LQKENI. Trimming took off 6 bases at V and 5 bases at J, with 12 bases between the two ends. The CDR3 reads CASSIRGEDTQYF. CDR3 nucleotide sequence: TGTGCCAGCTCGATCAGGGGGGAAGATACGCAGTATTTT.

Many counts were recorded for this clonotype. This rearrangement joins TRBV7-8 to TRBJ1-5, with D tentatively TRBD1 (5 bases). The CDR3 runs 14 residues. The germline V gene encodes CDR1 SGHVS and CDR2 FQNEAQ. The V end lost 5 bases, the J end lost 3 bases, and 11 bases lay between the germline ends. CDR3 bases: TGTGCCAGCAGCCCCGACAGACCCAATCAGCCCCAGCATTTT. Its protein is CASSPDRPNQPQHF.

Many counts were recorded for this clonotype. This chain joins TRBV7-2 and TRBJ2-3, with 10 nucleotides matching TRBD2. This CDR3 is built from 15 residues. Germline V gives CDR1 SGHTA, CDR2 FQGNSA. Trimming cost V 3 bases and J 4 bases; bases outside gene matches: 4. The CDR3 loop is CASSLGLATADTQYF. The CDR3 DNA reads TGTGCCAGCAGCTTGGGACTAGCGACAGCAGATACGCAGTATTTT.

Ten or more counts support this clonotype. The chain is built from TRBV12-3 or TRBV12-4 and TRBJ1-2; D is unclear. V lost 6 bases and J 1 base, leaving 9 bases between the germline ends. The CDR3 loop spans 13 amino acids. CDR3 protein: CASRDGINYGYTF. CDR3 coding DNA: TGTGCCAGCAGGGACGGAATTAACTATGGCTACACCTTC.

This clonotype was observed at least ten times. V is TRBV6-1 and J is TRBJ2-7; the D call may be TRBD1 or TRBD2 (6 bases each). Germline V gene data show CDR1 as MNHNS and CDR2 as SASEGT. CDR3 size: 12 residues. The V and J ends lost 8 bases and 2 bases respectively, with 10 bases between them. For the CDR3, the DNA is TGTGCCAGCGCGGGACAAACCTACGAGCAGTACTTC. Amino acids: CASAGQTYEQYF.

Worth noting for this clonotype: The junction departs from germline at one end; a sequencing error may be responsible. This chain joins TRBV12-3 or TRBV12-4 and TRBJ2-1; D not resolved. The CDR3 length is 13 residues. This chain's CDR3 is CASSLVVLGEQFF. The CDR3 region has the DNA TGTGCCAGCAGCTTAGTGGTATTGGGCGAGCAGTTCTTC.

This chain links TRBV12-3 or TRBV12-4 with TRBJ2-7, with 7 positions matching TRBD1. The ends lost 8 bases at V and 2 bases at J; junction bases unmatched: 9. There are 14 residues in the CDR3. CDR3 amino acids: CASQPGQSTYEQYF. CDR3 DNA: TGTGCCAGCCAACCGGGACAGTCTACCTACGAGCAGTACTTC.

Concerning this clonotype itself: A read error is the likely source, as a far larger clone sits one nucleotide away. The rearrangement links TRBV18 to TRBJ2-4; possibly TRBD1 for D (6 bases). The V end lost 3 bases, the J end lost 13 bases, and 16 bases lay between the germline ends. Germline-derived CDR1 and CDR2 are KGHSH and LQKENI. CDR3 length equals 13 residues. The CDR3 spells CASSPTGFPEQYF. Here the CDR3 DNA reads TGTGCCAGCTCACCTACAGGGTTCCCTGAGCAGTACTTC.

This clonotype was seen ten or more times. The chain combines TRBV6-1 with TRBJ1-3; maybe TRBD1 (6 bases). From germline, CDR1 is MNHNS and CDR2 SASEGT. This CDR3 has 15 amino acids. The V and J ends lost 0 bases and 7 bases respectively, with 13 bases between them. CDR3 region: CASSEAGRGGNTIYF. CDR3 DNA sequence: TGTGCCAGCAGTGAAGCGGGGCGAGGGGGGAACACCATATATTTT.

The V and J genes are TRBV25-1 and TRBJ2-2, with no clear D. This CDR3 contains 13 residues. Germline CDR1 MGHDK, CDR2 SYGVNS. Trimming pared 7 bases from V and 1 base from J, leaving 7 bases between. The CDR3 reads CASIPQNTGELFF. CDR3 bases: TGTGCCAGCATTCCACAGAACACCGGGGAGCTGTTTTTT.

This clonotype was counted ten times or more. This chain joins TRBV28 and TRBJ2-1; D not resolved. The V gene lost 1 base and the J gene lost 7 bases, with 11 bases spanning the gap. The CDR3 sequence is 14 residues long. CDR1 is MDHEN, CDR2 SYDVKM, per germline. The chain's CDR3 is CASSLLATVNEQFF. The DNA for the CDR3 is TGTGCCAGCAGTTTATTGGCCACTGTGAATGAGCAGTTCTTC.

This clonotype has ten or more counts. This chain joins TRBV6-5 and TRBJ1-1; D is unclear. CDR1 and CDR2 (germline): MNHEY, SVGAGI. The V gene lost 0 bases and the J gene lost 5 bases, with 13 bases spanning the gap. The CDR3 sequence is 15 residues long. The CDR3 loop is CASSYSGGQGTEAFF. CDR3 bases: TGTGCCAGCAGTTACTCAGGAGGGCAAGGTACTGAAGCTTTCTTT.

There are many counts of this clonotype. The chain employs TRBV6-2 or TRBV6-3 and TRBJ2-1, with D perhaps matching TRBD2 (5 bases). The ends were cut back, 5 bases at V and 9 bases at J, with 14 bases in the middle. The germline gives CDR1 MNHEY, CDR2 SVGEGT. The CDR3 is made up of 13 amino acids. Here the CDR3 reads CASSHPPRGEQFF. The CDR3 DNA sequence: TGTGCCAGCAGTCATCCGCCCCGGGGTGAGCAGTTCTTC.